These 30 T cell receptor beta chains were sequenced from one sample in a study of blood T cells in healthy people across ages. Next came a second PCR, run for roughly 6 to 11 cycles, which used a sample-barcoded 5' primer along with a J-beta primer mix. TCRdb called the 5' RACE reads again in MiXCR, with one record for every CDR3 protein. The table lists some 800,000 distinct CDR3 sequences, more than 40% of them singletons. The material sequenced was blood. Receptors were obtained from a man in his 60s in good health.

There are a few counts of this clonotype. The chain joins TRBV7-9 to TRBJ1-4, with D perhaps TRBD1 (5 bases). Trimming took off 5 bases at V and 6 bases at J, with 7 bases between the two ends. The CDR3 sequence is 12 residues long. Germline V gene lookup returns CDR1 SEHNR and CDR2 FQNEAQ (reference sequence). CDR3 nucleotide sequence: TGTGCCAGCAGCCTGGGGCATGAAAAACTGTTTTTT. Translation gives CASSLGHEKLFF.

The rearrangement uses TRBV6-1 and TRBJ2-1, with 7 bases aligning to TRBD2. The tail of the sequence fits TRBJ2-7 better, so the J call may be wrong. The CDR3 length is 15 residues. Germline CDR1 and CDR2: MNHNS and SASEGT. The CDR3 DNA follows: TGTGCCAGCAGTGAAGCCCGGGGGGTCTACAATGAGCAGTACTTC. It yields the protein CASSEARGVYNEQYF.

This clonotype has a handful of counts. The V gene is TRBV20-1, the J gene TRBJ2-7, with 8 bases lining up with TRBD1. CDR1 is DFQATT and CDR2 is SNEGSKA in the germline V gene (reference sequence). The CDR3 is made up of 14 amino acids. The J segment lost 1 base and the V segment lost 6 bases, leaving 8 bases of the junction unmatched. The CDR3 reads CSAKQGEVSYEQYF. CDR3 coding DNA: TGCAGTGCGAAACAGGGGGAGGTTTCCTACGAGCAGTACTTC.

The chain carries TRBV20-1 and TRBJ2-5; 8 bases are a match to TRBD2. Germline trimming cut 0 bases from V and 5 bases from J; bases unmatched to any gene: 11. This CDR3 is built from 16 residues. Germline V gene data show CDR1 as DFQATT and CDR2 as SNEGSKA (reference sequence). CDR3: CSAREGGGGRRETQYF. For the CDR3, the DNA is TGCAGTGCTAGAGAAGGAGGCGGGGGGAGAAGGGAGACCCAGTACTTC.

The chain combines TRBV4-1 with TRBJ2-3, with TRBD1 identical over 9 bases. Trimming at V came to 0 bases and at J to 7 bases, leaving 5 bases not matched to a gene. This CDR3 spans 15 amino acids. Germline assignment: CDR1 MGHRA and CDR2 YSYEKL. CDR3 loop: CASSQEGTGFNTQYF. CDR3 coding DNA: TGCGCCAGCAGCCAAGAAGGGACAGGGTTTAATACGCAGTATTTT.

This clonotype occurred once. The chain couples TRBV9 to TRBJ1-1; D possibly corresponds to TRBD1 (5 bases). Germline CDR1 and CDR2: SGDLS and YYNGEE. This CDR3 is built from 15 residues. The V end was cut by 0 bases, the J end by 4 bases, with 13 bases between. The CDR3 nucleotides read TGTGCCAGCAGCGTAGTTGACGTGGGGGGCACTGAAGCTTTCTTT. It encodes CASSVVDVGGTEAFF.

This chain uses TRBV10-3 with TRBJ1-5; 7 positions match TRBD1. V lost 0 bases and J lost 7; bases outside the gene matches: 9. Looked up from germline, CDR1 is ENHRY and CDR2 is SYGVKD. CDR3 length: 16 amino acids. CDR3 residues: CAISESTGEQGQPQHF. As DNA, the CDR3 is TGTGCCATCAGTGAGTCAACAGGGGAGCAGGGGCAGCCCCAGCATTTT.

The CDR3 bases are TGCGCCAGCAGCCAAGATCGGGGGCAGGCGAGCTATGGCTACACCTTC. Protein product: CASSQDRGQASYGYTF. This chain joins TRBV4-3 and TRBJ1-2, with a tentative D call TRBD1 (6 bases). CDR3 length: 16 residues. Germline lookup yields CDR1 LGHNA and CDR2 YSLEER. The ends were cut back, 0 bases at V and 4 bases at J, with 15 bases in the middle.

This chain uses TRBV20-1 with TRBJ1-5, with no clear D. From germline, CDR1 is DFQATT and CDR2 SNEGSKA (reference sequence). CDR3 length equals 16 residues. The ends were cut back, 0 bases at V and 2 bases at J, with 14 bases in the middle. This chain's CDR3 is CSARERAKAGNQPQHF. Written as DNA, the CDR3 is TGCAGTGCTAGAGAAAGGGCAAAGGCTGGCAATCAGCCCCAGCATTTT.

V is TRBV6-5 and J is TRBJ2-5; 8 bases align to TRBD1. Trimming cost V 2 bases and J 7 bases; bases outside gene matches: 9. Germline V gene lookup returns CDR1 MNHEY and CDR2 SVGAGI. The CDR3 is 15 residues long. CDR3 DNA: TGTGCCAGCAGTTACGAATTGACAGGGGCGGGGACCCAGTACTTC. As protein: CASSYELTGAGTQYF.

The genes are TRBV7-3 and TRBJ2-3; 7 nucleotides align to TRBD1. Per the germline V gene, CDR1 is SGHTA and CDR2 is FQGTGA. The CDR3 runs 13 residues. V dropped 2 bases and J dropped 5; count of bases not matched to a gene: 1. CDR3 in DNA: TGTGCCAGCAGCTTAGACAGGGAAGATACGCAGTATTTT. Translating gives CASSLDREDTQYF.

The rearrangement joins TRBV7-2 to TRBJ2-7; 7 bases agree with TRBD1. V gave up 7 bases and J gave up 4 bases; unmatched junction bases: 7. This CDR3 has 13 residues. From germline, CDR1 is SGHTA and CDR2 FQGNSA. CDR3 DNA sequence: TGTGCCAGCACCCCGACAGGGATTTACGAGCAGTACTTC. Amino acids: CASTPTGIYEQYF.

The gene calls are TRBV27 and TRBJ2-7, with 10 bases that match TRBD1. The V and J ends lost 8 bases and 6 bases, in that order; junction bases with no gene match: 7. The CDR3 contains 13 residues. CDR1 is MNHEY, CDR2 SMNVEV, per germline (reference sequence). Here the CDR3 reads CASEGQGKTEQYF. The CDR3 nucleotides are TGTGCCAGCGAGGGACAGGGGAAGACCGAGCAGTACTTC.

This clonotype was seen a handful of times. The junction differs from germline at one of its ends, possibly a read error. The gene calls are TRBV7-6 and TRBJ2-2; D is perhaps TRBD2 (6 bases). The CDR3 consists of 17 residues. The germline gives CDR1 SGHVS, CDR2 FNYEAQ. Here the CDR3 DNA reads TGTGCTAGCAGCCTACGGAGGGCTCCTACGAACACCGGGGAGCTGTTTTTT. It is translated as CASSLRRAPTNTGELFF.

Concerning this clonotype itself: An end of the junction does not agree with germline; a read error may underlie this. The V and J genes are TRBV6-2 or TRBV6-3 and TRBJ2-1; maybe TRBD2 (7 bases). This CDR3 has 16 residues. Germline CDR1 and CDR2: MNHEY and SVGEGT. The CDR3 nucleotides read TGTGCCAGCAGTCTTCCGCCGCGGGGGCCCGGGAATGGGCAGTTCTTC. Amino acid sequence: CASSLPPRGPGNGQFF.

In the case of this clonotype: Mismatch with germline at one junction end may stem from a read error. The V call is TRBV4-1, the J call TRBJ2-6, with D possibly being TRBD1 (5 bases). CDR3 length: 18 amino acids. Looked up from germline, CDR1 is MGHRA and CDR2 is YSYEKL. DNA of the CDR3: TGCGCCAGCAGCCAAGAGCGAAGCCTCCTCTCTGGGGCCAACGTCCCGACTTTC. Residues: CASSQERSLLSGANVPTF.

As regards this clonotype: With a much larger clone just one base away, this may be a read error. The rearrangement uses TRBV6-5 and TRBJ2-7, with 10 bases identical to TRBD1. The CDR3 has 14 residues. With V trimmed by 5 bases and J by 5 bases, 6 bases remained unmatched. Germline assignment: CDR1 MNHEY and CDR2 SVGAGI. The DNA for the CDR3 is TGTGCCAGCAGTGCTTCCGGGACAGGGGACGAGCAGTACTTC. This gives the protein CASSASGTGDEQYF.

In this sample, this clonotype turned up a few times. The DNA for the CDR3 is TGTGCCAGCAGCGTTGACGAGATCCAAGAGACCCAGTACTTC. Amino acids: CASSVDEIQETQYF. This chain links TRBV9 with TRBJ2-5; D ambiguous. The CDR3 spans 14 residues. Germline V gene lookup returns CDR1 SGDLS and CDR2 YYNGEE. V lost 2 bases and J lost 1, with 9 bases in between.

At least ten counts were recorded for this clonotype. This chain links TRBV2 with TRBJ2-3; 8 bases map to TRBD1. In germline, CDR1 is SNHLY, CDR2 FYNNEI. This CDR3 comprises 16 residues. Losses at the gene ends were 6 bases for V and 2 bases for J; bases not matched to a gene: 10. The CDR3 here is CASRDGQGINTDTQYF. Here the CDR3 DNA reads TGTGCCAGCAGGGATGGACAGGGCATAAACACAGATACGCAGTATTTT.

This clonotype appeared a few times. The V call is TRBV2, the J call TRBJ2-4; no reliable D call. V was pared by 3 bases and J by 0 bases, with 9 bases between. The CDR3 is made up of 15 amino acids. Germline CDR1 SNHLY, CDR2 FYNNEI. The CDR3 loop is CASSEDGLAKNIQYF. CDR3 coding DNA: TGTGCCAGCAGTGAGGACGGCTTAGCCAAAAACATTCAGTACTTC.

The chain employs TRBV7-8 and TRBJ2-1, with D perhaps being TRBD1 or TRBD2 (5 bases each). The ends were cut back, 1 base at V and 8 bases at J, with 24 bases in the middle. This CDR3 is 18 amino acids long. CDR1 SGHVS and CDR2 FQNEAQ come from the germline V gene. For the CDR3, the DNA is TGTGCCAGCAGCTTAGAGCTAGGACACAATAGAGGGCTCTATGAGCAGTTCTTC. Translation gives CASSLELGHNRGLYEQFF.

The CDR3 nucleotides read TGTGCCAGCAGTTACCTTAGTGGCTACACCTTC. Translated: CASSYLSGYTF. The chain combines TRBV6-6 with TRBJ1-2; no reliable D call. The CDR3 is made up of 11 amino acids. The germline CDR1 and CDR2 sequences are MNHNY and SVGAGI (reference sequence). The ends were cut back, 2 bases at V and 7 bases at J, with 5 bases in the middle.

This chain links TRBV30 with TRBJ2-5, with 7 bases lining up with TRBD2. Unmatched junction bases numbered 6, after V lost 2 bases and J lost 0 bases. Germline V gene sequence: CDR1 GTSNPN, CDR2 SVGIG (reference sequence). CDR3 length: 15 residues. CDR3 protein: CAWSQAGLHQETQYF. In DNA form, the CDR3 reads TGTGCCTGGAGTCAAGCGGGACTACACCAAGAGACCCAGTACTTC.

The V call is TRBV7-6, the J call TRBJ2-3; TRBD1 matches 7 bases. The CDR3 spans 15 residues. V was clipped by 8 bases and J by 9 bases; unmatched bases: 17. The germline V gene has CDR1 SGHVS and CDR2 FNYEAQ. CDR3 sequence (DNA): TGTGCCAGCGGAACTACAGGGGATAAGTATGGGACGCAGTATTTT. Translated: CASGTTGDKYGTQYF.

This clonotype was seen more than once but under ten times. The V gene is TRBV4-1, the J gene TRBJ1-6, with D uncertain. Germline CDR1 and CDR2: MGHRA and YSYEKL. CDR3 length: 14 residues. V was trimmed by 1 base and J by 6 bases, leaving 7 bases between them. CDR3 in DNA: TGCGCCAGCAGCCAAGTACAGTCTAATTCACCCCTCCACTTT. Protein product: CASSQVQSNSPLHF.

This clonotype was detected only once. The V call is TRBV20-1, the J call TRBJ2-2; D is perhaps TRBD1 (6 bases). The CDR3 covers 14 residues. Germline V gives CDR1 DFQATT, CDR2 SNEGSKA (reference sequence). Between the trimmed V and J ends, which lost 0 bases and 7 bases, there was a span of 12 bases. The CDR3 protein is CSARDLAGVGELFF. CDR3 nucleotide sequence: TGCAGTGCTAGAGATTTGGCAGGGGTCGGGGAGCTGTTTTTT.

This clonotype was seen only a few times. The chain is built from TRBV7-2 and TRBJ2-7; 11 nucleotides line up with TRBD2. Unmatched junction bases numbered 5, after V lost 0 bases and J lost 4 bases. CDR3 length: 16 amino acids. From germline, CDR1 is SGHTA and CDR2 FQGNSA. The CDR3 coding sequence is TGTGCCAGCAGCTTAGCCCCTAGCGGGGGGCAATACGAGCAGTACTTC. It codes for CASSLAPSGGQYEQYF.

This clonotype was counted between two and nine times. The chain carries TRBV12-3 or TRBV12-4 and TRBJ2-3; 10 bases map to TRBD2. The CDR3 is 15 amino acids. J gave up 2 bases and V 6 bases, and 5 bases lay outside the gene matches. For the CDR3, the DNA is TGTGCCAGCAGCCGTAGCGGGGGGCTCACAGATACGCAGTATTTT. This translates into CASSRSGGLTDTQYF.

The rearrangement links TRBV6-5 to TRBJ2-5; TRBD2 agrees at 9 bases. Germline V gene data show CDR1 as MNHEY and CDR2 as SVGAGI. The CDR3 extends over 16 amino acids. The J segment lost 5 bases and the V segment lost 2 bases, leaving 9 bases of the junction unmatched. The CDR3 DNA sequence: TGTGCCAGCAGTTACCCAAGTAGCGGGGGTTCGGAGACCCAGTACTTC. Protein product: CASSYPSSGGSETQYF.

This chain uses TRBV7-9 with TRBJ2-7; 8 bases match TRBD1. J lost 0 bases, V lost 0 bases, and 4 bases had no gene match. Germline CDR1 and CDR2: SEHNR and FQNEAQ (reference sequence). This CDR3 region has 16 residues. CDR3 amino acids: CASSLAGTGLSYEQYF. The CDR3 DNA is TGTGCCAGCAGCTTAGCCGGGACAGGCCTCTCCTACGAGCAGTACTTC. Variable domain in full (rest from reference TRBV7-9 and TRBJ2-7): DTGVSQNPRHKITKRGQNVTFRCDPISEHNRLYWYRQTLGQGPEFLTYFQNEAQLEKSRLLSDRFSAERPKGSFSTLEIQRTEQGDSAMYLCASSLAGTGLSYEQYFGPGTRLTVT.